The 5 T cell receptor beta chains in this list originate from one sample, sequenced in a study of blood T cell repertoires in COVID-19. TCRdb's copy holds only in-frame clones and misses some; the assay was immunoSEQ multiplex PCR. The table includes approximately 300,000 clones, less than 85% detected once. The sample comprised PBMCs or T cells enriched from blood (not recorded which). Every receptor here comes from a woman in her thirties who had been exposed to COVID-19.

The V gene is TRBV7-2, the J gene TRBJ2-5; 13 bases map to TRBD2. The CDR3 length is 16 residues. The germline V gene has CDR1 SGHTA and CDR2 FQGNSA. V shed 0 bases and J 2 bases; nucleotides not matched to a gene: 0. For the CDR3, the DNA is TGTGCCAGCAGCTTAGCACTAGCGGGGGGGCAAGAGACCCAGTACTTC. As protein: CASSLALAGGQETQYF.

The rearrangement joins TRBV7-2 to TRBJ2-7; the D is unclear. The CDR3 runs to 13 residues. The germline gives CDR1 SGHTA, CDR2 FQGNSA. Trimming pared 2 bases from V and 3 bases from J, leaving 8 bases between. CDR3 sequence reads: CASSLNRLYEQYF. CDR3 bases: TGTGCCAGCAGCTTAAATCGACTCTACGAGCAGTACTTC. Full variable domain (outside the CDR3, taken from reference TRBV7-2 and TRBJ2-7): GAGVSQSPSNKVTEKGKDVELRCDPISGHTALYWYRQSLGQGLEFLIYFQGNSAPDKSGLPSDRFSAERTGGSVSTLTIQRTQQEDSAVYLCASSLNRLYEQYFGPGTRLTVT.

V usage is TRBV7-3 and J usage is TRBJ2-1, with a possible D match to TRBD2 (5 bases). Germline V gene lookup returns CDR1 SGHTA and CDR2 FQGTGA. Trimming removed 4 bases at V and 0 bases at J, with 10 bases between. The CDR3 sequence is 15 residues long. This chain's CDR3 is CASSSDYSSYNEQFF. The CDR3 nucleotides read TGTGCCAGCAGCTCCGACTATAGCTCCTACAATGAGCAGTTCTTC. The complete variable domain, with remaining parts taken from reference TRBV7-3 and TRBJ2-1, reads GAGVSQTPSNKVTEKGKYVELRCDPISGHTALYWYRQSLGQGPEFLIYFQGTGAADDSGLPNDRFFAVRPEGSVSTLKIQRTERGDSAVYLCASSSDYSSYNEQFFGPGTRLTVL.

The sample holds one count of this clone. This rearrangement joins TRBV28 to TRBJ2-2, with TRBD2 matching 9 bases. The CDR3 is 15 residues long. V dropped 5 bases and J dropped 7; count of bases not matched to a gene: 8. Germline V lookup: CDR1 MDHEN, CDR2 SYDVKM. The CDR3 loop reads CASSDAGGHFGELFF. CDR3 DNA sequence: TGTGCCAGCAGTGATGCGGGGGGGCATTTCGGGGAGCTGTTTTTT.

This chain links TRBV6-4 with TRBJ1-2; D ambiguous. The CDR3 has 17 residues. Trimming removed 6 bases from V and 4 bases from J, with 24 bases in between. Germline CDR1 is MRHNA and CDR2 is SNTAGT. The CDR3 DNA follows: TGTGCCAGCAGACGCCCCTGTGTCGCCAGTAGCCCCTATGGCTACACCTTC. Protein sequence: CASRRPCVASSPYGYTF.